This T cell receptor beta chain was captured by sequencing in a study of OX40 agonist ivuxolimab in advanced cancers. Study context: Of mixed ages from roughly 23 to 80 and averaging 60 years, the group was about 86% male.

The repertoire was sequenced with immunoSEQ multiplex PCR; TCRdb's copy has only in-frame clones and lacks some. The data contain over 20,000 clones, about 86% of them singletons. The TCR sequence derives from an adult with an advanced solid tumor such as melanoma, head and neck, liver or kidney cancer. The source material was CD4+ or CD8+ T cells sorted from blood, sampled in a trial of the OX40 agonist ivuxolimab.

The CDR3 loop reads CASSDLGGTYEQYF. DNA of the CDR3: TGCGCCAGCAGTGATCTCGGGGGCACCTACGAGCAGTACTTC. This chain connects TRBV10-2 to TRBJ2-7; the D call may be TRBD1 or TRBD2 (6 bases each). Germline lookup yields CDR1 WSHSY and CDR2 SAAADI. This CDR3 comprises 14 residues. Between the trimmed V and J ends, which lost 3 bases and 2 bases, there was a span of 11 bases.